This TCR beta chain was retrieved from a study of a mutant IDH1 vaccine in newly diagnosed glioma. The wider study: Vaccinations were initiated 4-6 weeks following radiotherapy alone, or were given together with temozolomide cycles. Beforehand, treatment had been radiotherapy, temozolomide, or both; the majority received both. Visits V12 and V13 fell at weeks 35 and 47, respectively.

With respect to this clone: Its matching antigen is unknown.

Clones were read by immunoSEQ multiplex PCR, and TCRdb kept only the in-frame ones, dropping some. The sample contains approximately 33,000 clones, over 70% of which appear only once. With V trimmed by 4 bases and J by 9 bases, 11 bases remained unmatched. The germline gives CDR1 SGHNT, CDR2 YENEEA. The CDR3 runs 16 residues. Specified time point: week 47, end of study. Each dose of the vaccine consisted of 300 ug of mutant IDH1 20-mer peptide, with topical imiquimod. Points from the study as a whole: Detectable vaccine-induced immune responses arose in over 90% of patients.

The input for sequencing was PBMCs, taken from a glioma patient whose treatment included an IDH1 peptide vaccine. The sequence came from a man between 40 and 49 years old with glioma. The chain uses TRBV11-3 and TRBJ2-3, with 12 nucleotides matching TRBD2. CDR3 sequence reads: CASSSQTSGRKVTQYF. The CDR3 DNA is TGTGCCAGCAGCTCCCAGACTAGCGGGAGAAAGGTGACGCAGTATTTT.